The 27 T cell receptor beta chains below all came from one sample that was sequenced in a study of cytomegalovirus exposure and HLA in healthy donors. The PCR ran on 60 Vbeta and 13 Jbeta primers. Profiled with immunoSEQ multiplex PCR; TCRdb holds only in-frame clones, not every one. In the table there are approximately 100,000 clones, about 70% of which are singletons. The sequenced sample consisted of PBMCs. These TCRs come from a woman aged 45-65 years in good health and CMV-seropositive.

The chain is built from TRBV19 and TRBJ1-3; 7 bases map to TRBD1. Germline V gene data show CDR1 as LNHDA and CDR2 as SQIVND (reference sequence). The CDR3 sequence is 18 residues long. The V segment lost 6 bases and the J segment 0 bases; nucleotides outside the gene matches: 14. The CDR3 DNA reads as TGTGCCAGTAGCATCAGGACAGGCGTAGCCTCCTCTGGAAACACCATATATTTT. This sequence encodes CASSIRTGVASSGNTIYF.

V usage is TRBV7-2 and J usage is TRBJ2-6; 7 bases are shared with TRBD2. V lost 2 bases, J lost 1 base, and 5 bases stayed unmatched. The CDR3 totals 17 residues. Germline V CDR1 and CDR2: SGHTA, FQGNSA. CDR3 in DNA: TGTGCCAGCAGCTTAAGCGGGGACCAATCTGGGGCCAACGTCCTGACTTTC. Its translation: CASSLSGDQSGANVLTF. The whole variable domain, remainder taken from reference TRBV7-2 and TRBJ2-6, is GAGVSQSPSNKVTEKGKDVELRCDPISGHTALYWYRQSLGQGLEFLIYFQGNSAPDKSGLPSDRFSAERTGGSVSTLTIQRTQQEDSAVYLCASSLSGDQSGANVLTFGAGSRLTVL.

The gene calls are TRBV29-1 and TRBJ1-2, with TRBD1 as a possible D gene (5 bases). The CDR3 extends over 16 amino acids. Germline V gives CDR1 SQVTM, CDR2 ANQGSEA. V dropped 3 bases and J dropped 4 bases, with 21 bases sitting between them. The CDR3 protein is CSVDSLGQGTSYGYTF. CDR3 DNA: TGCAGCGTTGACTCCCTGGGGCAGGGAACGTCCTATGGCTACACCTTC.

This chain joins TRBV5-6 and TRBJ1-4; D is perhaps TRBD1 (6 bases). From germline, CDR1 is SGHDT and CDR2 YYEEEE. The CDR3 extends over 14 amino acids. Trimming shortened V by 5 bases and J by 4 bases, and 12 bases separated the two germline ends. CDR3: CASREQGSNEKLFF. The CDR3 DNA follows: TGTGCCAGCAGGGAACAGGGAAGTAATGAAAAACTGTTTTTT.

This chain connects TRBV11-3 to TRBJ2-2; D remains unclear. From germline, CDR1 is SGHNT and CDR2 YENEEA. This CDR3 is built from 16 residues. The ends were cut back, 2 bases at V and 3 bases at J, with 13 bases in the middle. CDR3 region: CASSLISLGDTGELFF. The CDR3 nucleotides are TGTGCCAGCAGCTTAATTTCACTCGGAGACACCGGGGAGCTGTTTTTT.

The chain has TRBV7-3 and TRBJ2-3, with 8 bases lining up with TRBD1. The CDR3 contains 15 residues. The V and J ends lost 4 bases and 0 bases, in that order; junction bases with no gene match: 3. The germline gives CDR1 SGHTA, CDR2 FQGTGA. The CDR3 protein is CASSSTGASTDTQYF. The CDR3 DNA sequence: TGTGCCAGCAGCTCGACAGGGGCTAGCACAGATACGCAGTATTTT.

This chain joins TRBV5-1 and TRBJ1-4, with D tentatively TRBD1 (5 bases). The CDR3 has 15 amino acids. From germline, CDR1 is SGHRS and CDR2 YFSETQ. Trimming shortened V by 3 bases and J by 4 bases, and 13 bases separated the two germline ends. The CDR3 DNA reads TGCGCCAGCAGCTCGGGGGGGTCTATTAATGAAAAACTGTTTTTT. It yields the protein CASSSGGSINEKLFF.

V is TRBV7-9 and J is TRBJ2-1; D perhaps matches TRBD1 (5 bases). Trimming stripped 1 base from V and 7 bases from J, with 8 bases between. Germline V gives CDR1 SEHNR, CDR2 FQNEAQ (reference sequence). CDR3 size: 13 residues. The CDR3 loop reads CASSLGQINEQFF. In DNA, the CDR3 is TGTGCCAGCAGCTTAGGACAGATAAATGAGCAGTTCTTC.

The chain recombines TRBV27 with TRBJ1-2, with 8 bases that match TRBD1. The CDR3 loop spans 16 amino acids. The J segment lost 1 base and the V segment lost 5 bases, leaving 9 bases of the junction unmatched. Germline CDR1 MNHEY, CDR2 SMNVEV (reference sequence). The CDR3 is CASSHSTGEYNYGYTF. The CDR3 DNA reads TGTGCCAGCAGTCACTCGACAGGGGAGTATAACTATGGCTACACCTTC.

The chain employs TRBV28 and TRBJ2-1, with 11 bases lining up with TRBD2. Germline CDR1 is MDHEN and CDR2 is SYDVKM. Trimming cost V 6 bases and J 4 bases; bases outside gene matches: 5. This CDR3 has 15 residues. In DNA form, the CDR3 reads TGTGCCAGCAGCCGCGGGACTAGCGGATACAATGAGCAGTTCTTC. Protein: CASSRGTSGYNEQFF.

The gene calls are TRBV18 and TRBJ1-5; 7 positions agree with TRBD1. The ends lost 5 bases at V and 7 bases at J; junction bases unmatched: 11. The CDR3 contains 15 residues. The germline V gene has CDR1 KGHSH and CDR2 LQKENI. CDR3 bases: TGTGCCAGCTCATACCAACAGGGGATCGGACAGCCCCAGCATTTT. Translation: CASSYQQGIGQPQHF.

V usage is TRBV5-1 and J usage is TRBJ2-1; 12 bases map to TRBD2. V shed 4 bases and J 5 bases; nucleotides not matched to a gene: 7. The CDR3 loop spans 16 amino acids. CDR1 SGHRS and CDR2 YFSETQ come from the germline V gene. The CDR3 is CASSSRLAGGNNEQFF. Here the CDR3 DNA reads TGCGCCAGCAGCAGTAGGCTAGCGGGGGGGAACAATGAGCAGTTCTTC.

This clone was seen a few times. This chain uses TRBV2 with TRBJ2-3; 14 bases map to TRBD2. Germline V gene lookup returns CDR1 SNHLY and CDR2 FYNNEI. The V and J ends lost 2 bases and 6 bases, in that order; junction bases with no gene match: 22. The length of the CDR3 is 22 residues. The CDR3 DNA is TGTGCCAGCAGTGAAAACCCACCCTGGACAGAGACTAGCGGGGGGGCCTACGATACGCAGTATTTT. Protein product: CASSENPPWTETSGGAYDTQYF.

V is TRBV28 and J is TRBJ1-3; 7 nucleotides agree with TRBD1. With 6 bases clipped from V and 0 bases from J, the junction kept 8 bases outside the gene matches. This CDR3 spans 16 amino acids. Germline CDR1 and CDR2: MDHEN and SYDVKM. CDR3 region: CASRSGTAPSGNTIYF. The CDR3 coding sequence is TGTGCCAGCAGATCCGGGACAGCGCCCTCTGGAAACACCATATATTTT.

This chain connects TRBV11-2 to TRBJ1-2; D gene uncertain. This CDR3 has 14 residues. Trimming removed 1 base from V and 4 bases from J, with 10 bases in between. In germline, CDR1 is SGHAT, CDR2 FQNNGV. The CDR3 loop is CASSLVPGFYGYTF. The CDR3 DNA follows: TGTGCCAGCAGCTTAGTTCCAGGTTTCTATGGCTACACCTTC. Complete variable domain (other parts from reference TRBV11-2 and TRBJ1-2): EAGVAQSPRYKIIEKRQSVAFWCNPISGHATLYWYQQILGQGPKLLIQFQNNGVVDDSQLPKDRFSAERLKGVDSTLKIQPAKLEDSAVYLCASSLVPGFYGYTFGSGTRLTVV.

The V call is TRBV4-1, the J call TRBJ1-2; D is perhaps TRBD1 (5 bases). This CDR3 region has 16 residues. V gave up 2 bases and J gave up 0 bases, with 13 bases separating them. Germline loops: CDR1 MGHRA, CDR2 YSYEKL. This CDR3 is CASSQLTGPPNYGYTF. CDR3 DNA sequence: TGCGCCAGCAGCCAACTTACAGGACCTCCTAACTATGGCTACACCTTC.

The chain employs TRBV5-4 and TRBJ2-5, with a tentative D call TRBD2 (5 bases). Germline V gene lookup returns CDR1 SGHNT and CDR2 YYREEE (reference sequence). The CDR3 has 13 amino acids. Trimming took off 2 bases at V and 4 bases at J, with 9 bases between the two ends. In nucleotides, the CDR3 is TGTGCCAGCAGCTTACGGGGTCTAGAGACCCAGTACTTC. This codes for CASSLRGLETQYF. Full variable domain (outside the CDR3, taken from reference TRBV5-4 and TRBJ2-5): ETGVTQSPTHLIKTRGQQVTLRCSSQSGHNTVSWYQQALGQGPQFIFQYYREEENGRGNFPPRFSGLQFPNYSSELNVNALELDDSALYLCASSLRGLETQYFGPGTRLLVL.

The chain employs TRBV19 and TRBJ1-2, with 8 bases aligning to TRBD1. From germline, CDR1 is LNHDA and CDR2 SQIVND (reference sequence). V was clipped by 3 bases and J by 1 base; unmatched bases: 4. The CDR3 runs to 15 residues. The CDR3 here is CASSIGTGYNYGYTF. For the CDR3, the DNA is TGTGCCAGTAGTATTGGGACAGGTTATAACTATGGCTACACCTTC. Combining the CDR3 with reference TRBV19 and TRBJ1-2 gives the whole variable domain DGGITQSPKYLFRKEGQNVTLSCEQNLNHDAMYWYRQDPGQGLRLIYYSQIVNDFQKGDIAEGYSVSREKKESFPLTVTSAQKNPTAFYLCASSIGTGYNYGYTFGSGTRLTVV.

This clone was found once. V gene TRBV5-1 combines with J gene TRBJ2-5; D is possibly TRBD1 (6 bases). V lost 4 bases and J 2 bases, leaving 21 bases between the germline ends. The CDR3 covers 17 residues. Germline values: CDR1 SGHRS, CDR2 YFSETQ. CDR3 coding DNA: TGCGCCAGCAGCCCCTCCCACGGGACAAGTGCTCAAGAGACCCAGTACTTC. Protein product: CASSPSHGTSAQETQYF. Drawing the rest from reference TRBV5-1 and TRBJ2-5, the complete variable domain is KAGVTQTPRYLIKTRGQQVTLSCSPISGHRSVSWYQQTPGQGLQFLFEYFSETQRNKGNFPGRFSGRQFSNSRSEMNVSTLELGDSALYLCASSPSHGTSAQETQYFGPGTRLLVL.

The rearrangement links TRBV6-1 to TRBJ1-2; D is unclear. Germline CDR1 and CDR2: MNHNS and SASEGT. V was pared by 3 bases and J by 2 bases, with 7 bases between. The CDR3 has 13 residues. This chain's CDR3 is CASSDHRNYGYTF. For the CDR3, the DNA is TGTGCCAGCAGTGACCACAGAAACTATGGCTACACCTTC.

The chain joins TRBV5-1 to TRBJ2-1, with 11 bases fitting TRBD1. Germline V gene sequence: CDR1 SGHRS, CDR2 YFSETQ. The V and J ends lost 3 bases and 6 bases, in that order; junction bases with no gene match: 5. The length of the CDR3 is 15 residues. The CDR3: CASSWSGTGGNEQFF. The CDR3 DNA follows: TGCGCCAGCAGCTGGTCCGGGACAGGGGGCAATGAGCAGTTCTTC.

This sequence joins TRBV28 and TRBJ2-1; 8 bases match TRBD1. Germline CDR1 MDHEN, CDR2 SYDVKM. Trimming took 6 bases from V and 10 from J; bases not matched to a gene: 8. The CDR3 totals 13 residues. The CDR3 protein is CASRGQVPFEQFF. CDR3 DNA: TGTGCCAGCAGGGGACAGGTCCCTTTCGAGCAGTTCTTC.

A few counts support this clone. In the same sample, other DNA sequences code for this CDR3. The V and J genes are TRBV6-5 and TRBJ1-2; 7 bases align to TRBD1. The CDR3 is 13 amino acids. V was pared by 5 bases and J by 2 bases, with 2 bases of the junction left unmatched. Germline V gene sequence: CDR1 MNHEY, CDR2 SVGAGI. The chain's CDR3 is CASSLTGNYGYTF. In DNA, the CDR3 is TGTGCCAGCAGTCTGACAGGGAACTATGGCTACACCTTC.

The CDR3 DNA is TGTGCCAGCAGCTTTACAGGGGGCTTTGGAGGGAGCACTGAAGCTTTCTTT. Its protein product is CASSFTGGFGGSTEAFF. The genes are TRBV7-2 and TRBJ1-1; 9 bases are shared with TRBD1. Per germline, CDR1 SGHTA and CDR2 FQGNSA. The CDR3 runs 17 residues. Trimming cost V 3 bases and J 4 bases; bases outside gene matches: 12.

The chain uses TRBV7-2 and TRBJ1-1; 11 bases are a match to TRBD1. This CDR3 spans 19 amino acids. V was pared by 2 bases and J by 4 bases, with 15 bases of the junction left unmatched. Germline CDR1 reads SGHTA; CDR2 reads FQGNSA. This CDR3 is CASSLYARGQGAPSTEAFF. The CDR3 nucleotides read TGTGCCAGCAGCTTATACGCCCGAGGACAGGGGGCTCCATCCACTGAAGCTTTCTTT.

This clone was recorded a few times. The chain joins TRBV5-4 to TRBJ2-6; TRBD1 aligns across 8 bases. The ends lost 4 bases at V and 9 bases at J; junction bases unmatched: 12. Germline CDR1 reads SGHNT; CDR2 reads YYREEE (reference sequence). This CDR3 region has 16 residues. In DNA, the CDR3 is TGTGCCAGCAGCCCAGGACAGGGAAGGTATGACAACGTCCTGACTTTC. The encoded protein is CASSPGQGRYDNVLTF.

This rearrangement joins TRBV5-1 to TRBJ2-7, with TRBD1 identical over 9 bases. From germline, CDR1 is SGHRS and CDR2 YFSETQ. V shed 4 bases and J 4 bases; nucleotides not matched to a gene: 9. This CDR3 is built from 15 residues. CDR3 coding DNA: TGCGCCAGCAGCCCGGCGCTAGGACAGGGGTACGAGCAGTACTTC. Its protein is CASSPALGQGYEQYF. The full variable domain, completed using reference TRBV5-1 and TRBJ2-7, is KAGVTQTPRYLIKTRGQQVTLSCSPISGHRSVSWYQQTPGQGLQFLFEYFSETQRNKGNFPGRFSGRQFSNSRSEMNVSTLELGDSALYLCASSPALGQGYEQYFGPGTRLTVT.